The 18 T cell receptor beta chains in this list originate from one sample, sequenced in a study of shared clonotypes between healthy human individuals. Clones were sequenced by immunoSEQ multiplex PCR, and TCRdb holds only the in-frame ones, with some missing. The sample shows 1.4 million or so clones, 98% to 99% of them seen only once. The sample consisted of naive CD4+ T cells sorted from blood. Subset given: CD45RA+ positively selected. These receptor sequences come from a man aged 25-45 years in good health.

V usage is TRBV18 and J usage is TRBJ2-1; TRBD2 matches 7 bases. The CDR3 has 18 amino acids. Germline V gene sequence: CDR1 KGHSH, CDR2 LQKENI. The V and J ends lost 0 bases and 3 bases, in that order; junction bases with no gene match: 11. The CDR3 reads CASSPPYKLADFYNEQFF. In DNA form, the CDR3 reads TGTGCCAGCTCACCACCCTATAAGCTAGCGGATTTCTACAATGAGCAGTTCTTC.

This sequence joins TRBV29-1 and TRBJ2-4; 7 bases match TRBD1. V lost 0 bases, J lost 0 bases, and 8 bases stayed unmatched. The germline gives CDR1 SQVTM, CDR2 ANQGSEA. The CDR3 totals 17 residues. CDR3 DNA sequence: TGCAGCGTTGAAGATCCGACAGGGCTCCTAGCCAAAAACATTCAGTACTTC. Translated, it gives CSVEDPTGLLAKNIQYF.

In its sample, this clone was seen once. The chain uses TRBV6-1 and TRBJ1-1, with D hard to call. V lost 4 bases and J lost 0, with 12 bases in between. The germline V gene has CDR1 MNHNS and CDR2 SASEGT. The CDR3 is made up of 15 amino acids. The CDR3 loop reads CASSVRPEMNTEAFF. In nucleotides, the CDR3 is TGTGCCAGCAGTGTGCGACCCGAAATGAACACTGAAGCTTTCTTT.

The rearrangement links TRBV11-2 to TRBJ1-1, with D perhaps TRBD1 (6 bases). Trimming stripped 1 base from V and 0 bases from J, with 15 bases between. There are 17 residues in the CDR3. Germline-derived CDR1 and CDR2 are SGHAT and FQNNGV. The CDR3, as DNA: TGTGCCAGCAGCTTAGTGGGTACAGGGCTCATGAACACTGAAGCTTTCTTT. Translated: CASSLVGTGLMNTEAFF.

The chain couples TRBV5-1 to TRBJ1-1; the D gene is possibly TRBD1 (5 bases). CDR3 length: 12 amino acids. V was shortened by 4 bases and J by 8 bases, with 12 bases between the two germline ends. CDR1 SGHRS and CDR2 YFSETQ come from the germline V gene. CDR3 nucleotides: TGCGCCAGCAGCAGGGGACCCGAGGAAGCTTTCTTT. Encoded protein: CASSRGPEEAFF. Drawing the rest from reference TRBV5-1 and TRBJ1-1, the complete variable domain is KAGVTQTPRYLIKTRGQQVTLSCSPISGHRSVSWYQQTPGQGLQFLFEYFSETQRNKGNFPGRFSGRQFSNSRSEMNVSTLELGDSALYLCASSRGPEEAFFGQGTRLTVV.

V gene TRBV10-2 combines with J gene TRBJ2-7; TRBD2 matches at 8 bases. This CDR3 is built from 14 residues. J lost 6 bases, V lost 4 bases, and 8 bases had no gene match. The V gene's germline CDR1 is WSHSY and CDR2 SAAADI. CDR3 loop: CASSGPSGRGEQYF. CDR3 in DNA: TGCGCCAGCAGTGGACCGTCCGGGAGGGGCGAGCAGTACTTC.

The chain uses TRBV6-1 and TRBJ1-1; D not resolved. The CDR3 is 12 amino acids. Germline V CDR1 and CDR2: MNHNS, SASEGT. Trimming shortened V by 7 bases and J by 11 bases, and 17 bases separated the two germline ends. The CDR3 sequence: CASISLLGQAFF. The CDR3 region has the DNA TGTGCCAGCATCTCGCTTCTAGGGCAGGCTTTCTTT.

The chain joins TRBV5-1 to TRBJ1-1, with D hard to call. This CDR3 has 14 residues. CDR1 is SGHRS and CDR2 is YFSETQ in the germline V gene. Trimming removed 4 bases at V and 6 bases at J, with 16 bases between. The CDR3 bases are TGCGCCAGCAGCCCCCGGCCAGTAGACCCTGAAGCTTTCTTT. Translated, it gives CASSPRPVDPEAFF.

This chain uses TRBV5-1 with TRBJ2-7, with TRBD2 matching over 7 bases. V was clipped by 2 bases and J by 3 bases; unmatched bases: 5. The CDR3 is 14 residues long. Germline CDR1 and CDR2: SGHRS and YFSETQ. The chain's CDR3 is CASSFYLADYEQYF. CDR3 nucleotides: TGCGCCAGCAGCTTCTACCTAGCGGACTACGAGCAGTACTTC.

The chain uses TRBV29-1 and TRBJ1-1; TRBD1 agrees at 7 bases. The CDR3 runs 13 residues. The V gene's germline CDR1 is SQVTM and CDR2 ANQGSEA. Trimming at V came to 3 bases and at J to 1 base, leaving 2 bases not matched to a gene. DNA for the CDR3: TGCAGCGTTGATAGACAGGGGAACACTGAAGCTTTCTTT. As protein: CSVDRQGNTEAFF.

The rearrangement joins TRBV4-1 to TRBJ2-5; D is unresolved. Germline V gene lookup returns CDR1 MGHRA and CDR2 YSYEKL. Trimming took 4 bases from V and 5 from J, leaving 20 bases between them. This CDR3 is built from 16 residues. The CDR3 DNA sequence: TGCGCCAGCAGCCCTACCCCCAAGGCTTGGGTCGAGACCCAGTACTTC. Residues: CASSPTPKAWVETQYF.

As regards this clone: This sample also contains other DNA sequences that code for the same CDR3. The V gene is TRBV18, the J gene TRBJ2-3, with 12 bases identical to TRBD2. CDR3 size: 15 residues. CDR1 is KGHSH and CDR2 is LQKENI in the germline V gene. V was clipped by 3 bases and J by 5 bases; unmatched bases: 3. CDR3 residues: CASSPTSGSGDTQYF. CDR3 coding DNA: TGTGCCAGCTCACCGACTAGCGGGAGTGGAGATACGCAGTATTTT. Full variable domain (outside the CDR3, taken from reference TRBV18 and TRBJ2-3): NAGVMQNPRHLVRRRGQEARLRCSPMKGHSHVYWYRQLPEEGLKFMVYLQKENIIDESGMPKERFSAEFPKEGPSILRIQQVVRGDSAAYFCASSPTSGSGDTQYFGPGTRLTVL.

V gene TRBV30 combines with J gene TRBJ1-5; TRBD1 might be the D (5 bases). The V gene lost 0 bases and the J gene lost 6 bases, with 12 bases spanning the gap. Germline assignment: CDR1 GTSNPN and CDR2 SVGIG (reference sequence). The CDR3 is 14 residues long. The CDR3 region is CAWSVASQGQPQHF. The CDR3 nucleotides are TGTGCCTGGAGTGTAGCGTCGCAGGGTCAGCCCCAGCATTTT.

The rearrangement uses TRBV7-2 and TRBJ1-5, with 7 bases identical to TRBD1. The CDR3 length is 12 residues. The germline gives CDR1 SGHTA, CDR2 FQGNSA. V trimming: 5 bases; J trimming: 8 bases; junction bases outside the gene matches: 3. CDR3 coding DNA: TGTGCCAGCAGCAACAGGGGTGAGCCCCAGCATTTT. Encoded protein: CASSNRGEPQHF.

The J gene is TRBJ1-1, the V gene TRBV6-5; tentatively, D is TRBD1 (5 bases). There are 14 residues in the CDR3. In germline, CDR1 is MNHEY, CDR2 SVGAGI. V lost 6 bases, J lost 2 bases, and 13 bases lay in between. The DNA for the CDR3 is TGTGCCAGCAGCGGGACCGGCGATAACACTGAAGCTTTCTTT. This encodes CASSGTGDNTEAFF.

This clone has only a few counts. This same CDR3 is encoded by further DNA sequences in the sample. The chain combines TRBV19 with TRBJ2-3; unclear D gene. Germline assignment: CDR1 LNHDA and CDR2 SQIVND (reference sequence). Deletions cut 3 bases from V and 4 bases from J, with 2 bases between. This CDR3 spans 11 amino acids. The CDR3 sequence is CASSIADTQYF. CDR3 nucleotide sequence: TGTGCCAGTAGTATTGCAGATACGCAGTATTTT.

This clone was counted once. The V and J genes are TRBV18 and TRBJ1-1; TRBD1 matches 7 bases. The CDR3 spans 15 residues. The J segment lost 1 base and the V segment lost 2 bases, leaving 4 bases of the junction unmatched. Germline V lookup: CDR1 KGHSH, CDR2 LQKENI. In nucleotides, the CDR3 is TGTGCCAGCTCACCATCGGGACAGACGAACACTGAAGCTTTCTTT. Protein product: CASSPSGQTNTEAFF. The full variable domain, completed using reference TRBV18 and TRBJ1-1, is NAGVMQNPRHLVRRRGQEARLRCSPMKGHSHVYWYRQLPEEGLKFMVYLQKENIIDESGMPKERFSAEFPKEGPSILRIQQVVRGDSAAYFCASSPSGQTNTEAFFGQGTRLTVV.

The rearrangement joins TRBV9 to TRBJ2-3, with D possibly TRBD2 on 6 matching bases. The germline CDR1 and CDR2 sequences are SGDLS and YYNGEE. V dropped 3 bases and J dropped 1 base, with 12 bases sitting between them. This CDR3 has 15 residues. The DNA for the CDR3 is TGTGCCAGCAGCGGATCTAGCGCAGGCACAGATACGCAGTATTTT. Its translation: CASSGSSAGTDTQYF.